There are many counts of the clone carrying this T cell receptor beta chain. Antigen: not known. This CDR3 region has 14 residues. Trimming left V 1 base short and J 1 base short, with 4 bases between. The germline V gene has CDR1 MNHNS and CDR2 SASEGT. This sample is part of a study of T cell repertoires in cytomegalovirus infection. For the study at large: Well-studied HLA-B-restricted CMV epitopes were used in the study alongside recently identified HLA-C-restricted ones. A matching HLA type, together with CMV infection, was signaled by public TCR beta signatures.

Overall study findings and caveats: Adding up the frequency of public TCR beta families identified people who carried CMV plus the relevant HLA. Dominant in the ex vivo response were TCR beta clonotypes restricted by HLA-C and specific for CMV.

A single record per CDR3 protein comes from TCRdb applying MiXCR to the reads. The table lists 650,000 to 900,000 distinct CDR3 sequences, 25% to 35% of them singletons. This chain uses TRBV6-1 with TRBJ2-2; D gene unclear. Material: cultured CD8+ T cells from PBMCs, obtained from culture after CMV antigen stimulation. This sequence originates from a human donor in good health (CMV status not recorded). Some clones in this sample may be carry-over from other donors' samples. CDR3 sequence (DNA): TGTGCCAGCAGTGAAGTGGGGAACACCGGGGAGCTGTTTTTT. Translation: CASSEVGNTGELFF.